This TCR beta chain is drawn from a study of vaccination and CD4 T cells after COVID-19. Study in general: Diagnosis preceded the drawing of post-COVID samples by a median around 95 days (range 35 to 161). The authors used overlapping spike peptides from SARS-CoV-2, HCoV-NL63, HCoV-OC43 and HCoV-229E to stimulate cells.

To note about this clonotype: Its antigen is still unknown.

An Oncomine TCR Beta short-read assay was used to sequence the DNA from cultured CD4+ T cells. TCRdb passed the PCR reads through MiXCR, listing each CDR3 protein once. The sample has approximately 7,600 distinct CDR3 sequences; approximately 53% are singletons. The treatment here: approximately 11-day PBMC culture with coronavirus spike peptide pools or control peptides (ViraFEST assay). Those CD4+ T cells from the unexposed donor predate the COVID-19 pandemic (2011-2018). V lost 7 bases to trimming and J lost 5 bases, with 17 bases between them. From germline, CDR1 is MNHNS and CDR2 SASEGT. The length of the CDR3 is 14 residues.

This TCR derives from a human donor in good health. Sequenced input: CD4+ T cells from blood, cultured in vitro. The genes are TRBV6-1 and TRBJ1-1; D is perhaps TRBD1 (5 bases). The CDR3 region is CASTNMQRGTEAFF. For the CDR3, the DNA is TGTGCCAGCACCAACATGCAGAGGGGTACTGAAGCTTTCTTT.